One and the same sample provided the 18 T cell receptor beta chains below, sequenced in a study of cytomegalovirus exposure and HLA in healthy donors. PCR was performed using 60 Vbeta and 13 Jbeta primers. Assay: immunoSEQ multiplex PCR; the TCRdb copy retains only in-frame clones and omits some. The data hold tens of thousands of clones, with over 75% observed a single time. Input material: PBMCs. Receptors were obtained from a man aged 45 to 65 in good health and CMV-seronegative.

This CDR3 is CASSLIGYEQYF. The CDR3 region has the DNA TGTGCCAGCAGCTTAATCGGGTACGAGCAGTACTTC. The V gene is TRBV7-9, the J gene TRBJ2-7; D is ambiguous. CDR3 length equals 12 residues. The V gene's germline CDR1 is SEHNR and CDR2 FQNEAQ (reference sequence). Trimming removed 2 bases from V and 4 bases from J, with 6 bases in between.

There are a few counts of this clone. V is TRBV7-3 and J is TRBJ2-2, with 8 nucleotides matching TRBD1. Germline CDR1 reads SGHTA; CDR2 reads FQGTGA. The trim removed 5 bases at V and 6 bases at J, leaving 11 bases unmatched. This CDR3 spans 16 amino acids. The CDR3 loop reads CASSLGQGGVPGELFF. In DNA form, the CDR3 reads TGTGCCAGCAGCCTAGGACAGGGCGGAGTCCCCGGGGAGCTGTTTTTT. The entire variable domain, with the rest obtained from reference TRBV7-3 and TRBJ2-2, is as follows: GAGVSQTPSNKVTEKGKYVELRCDPISGHTALYWYRQSLGQGPEFLIYFQGTGAADDSGLPNDRFFAVRPEGSVSTLKIQRTERGDSAVYLCASSLGQGGVPGELFFGEGSRLTVL.

The V and J genes are TRBV6-1 and TRBJ1-5; tentative D call: TRBD1 (6 bases). This CDR3 contains 19 residues. The germline V gene has CDR1 MNHNS and CDR2 SASEGT. V was trimmed by 2 bases and J by 1 base, leaving 21 bases between them. The CDR3 DNA reads as TGTGCCAGCAGTGAAAACAGGGTTGGAACTTGGAGGAGCAATCAGCCCCAGCATTTT. Protein: CASSENRVGTWRSNQPQHF.

J is TRBJ2-7 and V is TRBV7-9, with 10 nucleotides matching TRBD1. This CDR3 has 14 residues. Germline CDR1 reads SEHNR; CDR2 reads FQNEAQ (reference sequence). The J segment lost 4 bases and the V segment lost 5 bases, leaving 5 bases of the junction unmatched. DNA for the CDR3: TGTGCCAGCAGCGCCCGGGACAGGGGTTACGAGCAGTACTTC. This gives the protein CASSARDRGYEQYF.

CDR3 DNA sequence: TGTGCCAGCAGCTCCCCCCCGGGAGGCACAGATACGCAGTATTTT. Translated: CASSSPPGGTDTQYF. The chain carries TRBV7-9 and TRBJ2-3, with D possibly TRBD2 on 6 matching bases. V was pared by 4 bases and J by 1 base, with 12 bases between. The germline CDR1 and CDR2 sequences are SEHNR and FQNEAQ (reference sequence). The CDR3 extends over 15 amino acids. Based on the CDR3 plus reference TRBV7-9 and TRBJ2-3, the full variable domain is DTGVSQNPRHKITKRGQNVTFRCDPISEHNRLYWYRQTLGQGPEFLTYFQNEAQLEKSRLLSDRFSAERPKGSFSTLEIQRTEQGDSAMYLCASSSPPGGTDTQYFGPGTRLTVL.

As DNA, the CDR3 is TGCGCCAGCAGCTCGGGACAGGGGGAATATGAGCAGTACTTC. Protein product: CASSSGQGEYEQYF. This rearrangement joins TRBV5-1 to TRBJ2-7; 11 nucleotides line up with TRBD1. Germline V gene sequence: CDR1 SGHRS, CDR2 YFSETQ. There are 14 residues in the CDR3. Unmatched junction bases numbered 6, after V lost 3 bases and J lost 7 bases.

Only one count was recorded for this clone. J is TRBJ2-5 and V is TRBV18; 7 bases match TRBD1. V gave up 5 bases and J gave up 5 bases; unmatched junction bases: 11. This CDR3 region has 15 residues. Looked up from germline, CDR1 is KGHSH and CDR2 is LQKENI. CDR3 in DNA: TGTGCCAGCTCAGCAACTCGACAGGGATCGGAGACCCAGTACTTC. Protein: CASSATRQGSETQYF.

The chain joins TRBV6-5 to TRBJ1-2; D uncertain. CDR1 and CDR2 from the germline V gene are MNHEY and SVGAGI. This CDR3 has 15 amino acids. V was trimmed by 5 bases and J by 2 bases, leaving 15 bases between them. The CDR3 region is CASSPRERPNYGYTF. In DNA form, the CDR3 reads TGTGCCAGCAGTCCCCGGGAAAGGCCCAACTATGGCTACACCTTC.

The chain uses TRBV19 and TRBJ1-2; 8 positions agree with TRBD1. The V and J ends lost 4 bases and 4 bases, in that order; junction bases with no gene match: 5. Per the germline V gene, CDR1 is LNHDA and CDR2 is SQIVND (reference sequence). The CDR3 sequence is 14 residues long. In nucleotides, the CDR3 is TGTGCCAGTAGTAAGGACAGGGCCGGCTATGGCTACACCTTC. Its translation is CASSKDRAGYGYTF. Looking up the rest from reference TRBV19 and TRBJ1-2 gives the full variable domain: DGGITQSPKYLFRKEGQNVTLSCEQNLNHDAMYWYRQDPGQGLRLIYYSQIVNDFQKGDIAEGYSVSREKKESFPLTVTSAQKNPTAFYLCASSKDRAGYGYTFGSGTRLTVV.

The chain employs TRBV6-5 and TRBJ1-6; 8 nucleotides align to TRBD1. V lost 4 bases to trimming and J lost 10 bases; unmatched junction nucleotides: 6. This CDR3 is built from 14 residues. Germline loops: CDR1 MNHEY, CDR2 SVGAGI. In nucleotides, the CDR3 is TGTGCCAGCAGTTCGTGGACAGGGTACTCACCCCTCCACTTT. This sequence encodes CASSSWTGYSPLHF.

V is TRBV18 and J is TRBJ2-3; tentatively, D is TRBD1 (6 bases). Per germline, CDR1 KGHSH and CDR2 LQKENI. The CDR3 is 14 residues long. Trimming cost V 2 bases and J 0 bases, with 6 bases left between them. The CDR3 loop reads CASSPTGSTDTQYF. The CDR3 nucleotides are TGTGCCAGCTCACCAACAGGGAGCACAGATACGCAGTATTTT. The full variable domain, its missing parts supplied by reference TRBV18 and TRBJ2-3, is NAGVMQNPRHLVRRRGQEARLRCSPMKGHSHVYWYRQLPEEGLKFMVYLQKENIIDESGMPKERFSAEFPKEGPSILRIQQVVRGDSAAYFCASSPTGSTDTQYFGPGTRLTVL.

Notes on this clone: A read error may produce the germline difference seen at one junction end. The chain has TRBV7-2 and TRBJ2-7, with 7 nucleotides matching TRBD1. Per germline, CDR1 SGHTA and CDR2 FQGNSA. The CDR3 has 14 amino acids. The CDR3 DNA reads as TGTGCCAGCAGCTTAGGGCGTTACACAGGGGCGCTTCTCTTC. Translating it yields CASSLGRYTGALLF. The entire variable domain, with the rest obtained from reference TRBV7-2 and TRBJ2-7, is as follows: GAGVSQSPSNKVTEKGKDVELRCDPISGHTALYWYRQSLGQGLEFLIYFQGNSAPDKSGLPSDRFSAERTGGSVSTLTIQRTQQEDSAVYLCASSLGRYTGALLFGPGTRLTVT.

CDR3 bases: TGTGCCAGCAGGAGCGCAGGGGGAGCGAACACTGAAGCTTTCTTT. It specifies CASRSAGGANTEAFF. The chain couples TRBV28 to TRBJ1-1; TRBD1 matches 7 bases. The CDR3 runs 15 residues. V shed 6 bases, J shed 1 base, and the junction held 8 bases outside the gene matches. CDR1 and CDR2 (germline): MDHEN, SYDVKM. The full variable domain, in which reference TRBV28 and TRBJ1-1 provide the parts outside the CDR3, is DVKVTQSSRYLVKRTGEKVFLECVQDMDHENMFWYRQDPGLGLRLIYFSYDVKMKEKGDIPEGYSVSREKKERFSLILESASTNQTSMYLCASRSAGGANTEAFFGQGTRLTVV.

V and J are TRBV19 and TRBJ2-1, with TRBD2 matching over 10 bases. The germline V gene has CDR1 LNHDA and CDR2 SQIVND (reference sequence). Losses at the gene ends were 7 bases for V and 13 bases for J; bases not matched to a gene: 16. This CDR3 has 15 residues. CDR3 nucleotides: TGTGCCAGTACCCAGCGAGCTAGCGGGAGTTATAATCAGTTCTTC. It encodes CASTQRASGSYNQFF. Drawing the rest from reference TRBV19 and TRBJ2-1, the complete variable domain is DGGITQSPKYLFRKEGQNVTLSCEQNLNHDAMYWYRQDPGQGLRLIYYSQIVNDFQKGDIAEGYSVSREKKESFPLTVTSAQKNPTAFYLCASTQRASGSYNQFFGPGTRLTVL.

The chain joins TRBV9 to TRBJ2-3, with D possibly matching TRBD2 (5 bases). Germline V gives CDR1 SGDLS, CDR2 YYNGEE. This CDR3 has 15 amino acids. The V and J ends lost 2 bases and 2 bases respectively, with 12 bases between them. The CDR3 sequence is CASSVSPGSTDTQYF. CDR3 DNA sequence: TGTGCCAGCAGCGTCTCCCCGGGATCCACAGATACGCAGTATTTT.

The chain employs TRBV11-2 and TRBJ2-7; 8 nucleotides align to TRBD2. The CDR3 runs 15 residues. Germline V gives CDR1 SGHAT, CDR2 FQNNGV. The trim removed 5 bases at V and 6 bases at J, leaving 12 bases unmatched. The CDR3 region has the DNA TGTGCCAGCAGCATCATCGGGGGGGAGATAACCGAGCAGTACTTC. Its translation: CASSIIGGEITEQYF.

The V and J genes are TRBV18 and TRBJ2-1; TRBD2 agrees at 8 bases. The junction had 17 bases not matched to a gene; V was cut back by 3 bases and J by 4 bases. The germline V gene has CDR1 KGHSH and CDR2 LQKENI. The CDR3 runs 19 residues. CDR3: CASSPRGPGIAGLYNEQFF. CDR3 DNA: TGTGCCAGCTCACCGCGGGGCCCCGGGATAGCGGGGTTATACAATGAGCAGTTCTTC.

The chain links TRBV9 to TRBJ2-1; 11 nucleotides match TRBD2. V dropped 4 bases and J dropped 4; count of bases not matched to a gene: 1. There are 14 residues in the CDR3. The V gene's germline CDR1 is SGDLS and CDR2 YYNGEE. CDR3 region: CASSRTSGYNEQFF. In DNA, the CDR3 is TGTGCCAGCAGCAGGACTAGCGGGTACAATGAGCAGTTCTTC.